This T cell receptor (beta chain) was obtained from a study of cytomegalovirus exposure and HLA in healthy donors. In regard to this clone: Its antigen is not known.

Points from the study as a whole: Most of the CMV-associated TCR beta chains (in a later analysis) appeared to be HLA-restricted. Rates of TCR association differed by HLA locus in a later analysis, with DRB1 highest and HLA-C lowest.

Both 60 Vbeta primers and 13 Jbeta primers went into the PCR. Method: immunoSEQ multiplex PCR; TCRdb's copy keeps in-frame clones and lacks some. The sample shows about 89,000 clones, roughly 70% of them seen only once. Germline loops: CDR1 LNHDA, CDR2 SQIVND (reference sequence). Trimming removed 10 bases from V and 5 bases from J, with 11 bases in between. The CDR3 consists of 11 residues. The chain combines TRBV19 with TRBJ1-2; possibly TRBD1 for D (5 bases). The source material was PBMCs. The TCR originated in a male donor in good health and CMV-seronegative. This CDR3 reads CATTGGYGYTF. For the CDR3, the DNA is TGTGCCACCACCGGGGGATATGGCTACACCTTC.